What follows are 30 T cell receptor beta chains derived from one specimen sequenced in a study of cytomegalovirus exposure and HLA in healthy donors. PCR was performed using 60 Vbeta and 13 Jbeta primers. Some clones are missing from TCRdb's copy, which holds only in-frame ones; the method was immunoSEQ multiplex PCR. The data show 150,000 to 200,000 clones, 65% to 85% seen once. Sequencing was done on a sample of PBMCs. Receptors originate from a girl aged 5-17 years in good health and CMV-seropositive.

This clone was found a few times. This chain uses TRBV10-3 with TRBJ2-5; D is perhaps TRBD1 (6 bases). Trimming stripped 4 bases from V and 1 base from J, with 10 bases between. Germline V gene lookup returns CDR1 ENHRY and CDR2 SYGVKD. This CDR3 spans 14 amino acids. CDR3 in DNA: TGTGCCATCAGTGGGGGGACAACCCAAGAGACCCAGTACTTC. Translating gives CAISGGTTQETQYF.

The CDR3 bases are TGTGCCATCACCCAACAGGGGGGGAATGAGCAGTTCTTC. Its translation: CAITQQGGNEQFF. The chain joins TRBV10-3 to TRBJ2-1; maybe TRBD1 (8 bases). The CDR3 sequence is 13 residues long. The ends were cut back, 7 bases at V and 7 bases at J, with 14 bases in the middle. Germline V gene lookup returns CDR1 ENHRY and CDR2 SYGVKD.

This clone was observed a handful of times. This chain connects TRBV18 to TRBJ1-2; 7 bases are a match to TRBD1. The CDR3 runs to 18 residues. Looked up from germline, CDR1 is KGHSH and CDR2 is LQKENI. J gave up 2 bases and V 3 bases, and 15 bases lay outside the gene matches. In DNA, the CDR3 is TGTGCCAGCTCACCCTTCGCAAGAGGACAGGAGCAAAACTATGGCTACACCTTC. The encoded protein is CASSPFARGQEQNYGYTF.

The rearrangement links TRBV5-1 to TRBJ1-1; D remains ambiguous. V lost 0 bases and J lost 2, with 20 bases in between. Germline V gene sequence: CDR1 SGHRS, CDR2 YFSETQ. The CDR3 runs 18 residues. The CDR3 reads CASSLDGPMYLTNTEAFF. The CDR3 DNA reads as TGCGCCAGCAGCTTGGATGGTCCCATGTATCTGACAAACACTGAAGCTTTCTTT.

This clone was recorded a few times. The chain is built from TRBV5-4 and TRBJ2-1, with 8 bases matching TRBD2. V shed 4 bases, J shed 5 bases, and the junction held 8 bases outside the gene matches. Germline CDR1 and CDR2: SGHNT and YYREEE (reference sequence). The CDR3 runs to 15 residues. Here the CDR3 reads CASSIVLAGHNEQFF. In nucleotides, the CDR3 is TGTGCCAGCAGCATAGTTCTAGCGGGTCACAATGAGCAGTTCTTC.

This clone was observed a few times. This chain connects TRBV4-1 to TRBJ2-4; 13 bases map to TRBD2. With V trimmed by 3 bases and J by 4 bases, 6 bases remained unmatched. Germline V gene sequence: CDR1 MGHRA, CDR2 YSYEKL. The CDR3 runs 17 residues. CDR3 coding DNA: TGCGCCAGCAGCCACCACCCACTAGCGGGAGGGAAAAACATTCAGTACTTC. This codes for CASSHHPLAGGKNIQYF.

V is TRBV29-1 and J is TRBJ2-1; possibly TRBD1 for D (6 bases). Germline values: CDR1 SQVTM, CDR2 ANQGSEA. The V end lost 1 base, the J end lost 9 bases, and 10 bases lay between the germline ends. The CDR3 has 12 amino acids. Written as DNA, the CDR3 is TGCAGCGTTGAAGGGCACAGGGCTGAGCAGTTCTTC. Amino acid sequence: CSVEGHRAEQFF.

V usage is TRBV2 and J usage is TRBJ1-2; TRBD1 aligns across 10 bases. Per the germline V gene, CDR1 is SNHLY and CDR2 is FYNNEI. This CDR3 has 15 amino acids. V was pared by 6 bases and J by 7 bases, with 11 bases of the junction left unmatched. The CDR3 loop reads CASSETGQGLGGYTF. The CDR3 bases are TGTGCCAGCAGCGAAACGGGACAGGGGCTGGGTGGCTACACCTTC.

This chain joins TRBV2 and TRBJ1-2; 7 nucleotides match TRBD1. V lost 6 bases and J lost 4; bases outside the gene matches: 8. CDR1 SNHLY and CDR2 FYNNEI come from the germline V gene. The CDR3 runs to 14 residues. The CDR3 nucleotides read TGTGCCAGCAGGGCCGGACAGGCGATCTATGGCTACACCTTC. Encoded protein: CASRAGQAIYGYTF. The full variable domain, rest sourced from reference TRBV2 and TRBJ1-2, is EPEVTQTPSHQVTQMGQEVILRCVPISNHLYFYWYRQILGQKVEFLVSFYNNEISEKSEIFDDQFSVERPDGSNFTLKIRSTKLEDSAMYFCASRAGQAIYGYTFGSGTRLTVV.

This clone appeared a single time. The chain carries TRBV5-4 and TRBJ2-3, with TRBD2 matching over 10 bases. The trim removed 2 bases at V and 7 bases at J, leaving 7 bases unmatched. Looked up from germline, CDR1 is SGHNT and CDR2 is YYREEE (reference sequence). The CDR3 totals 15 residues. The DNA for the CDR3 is TGTGCCAGCAGCTTTGGGGCTAGCGGGAGTAATACGCAGTATTTT. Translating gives CASSFGASGSNTQYF. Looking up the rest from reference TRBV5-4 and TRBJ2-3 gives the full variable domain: ETGVTQSPTHLIKTRGQQVTLRCSSQSGHNTVSWYQQALGQGPQFIFQYYREEENGRGNFPPRFSGLQFPNYSSELNVNALELDDSALYLCASSFGASGSNTQYFGPGTRLTVL.

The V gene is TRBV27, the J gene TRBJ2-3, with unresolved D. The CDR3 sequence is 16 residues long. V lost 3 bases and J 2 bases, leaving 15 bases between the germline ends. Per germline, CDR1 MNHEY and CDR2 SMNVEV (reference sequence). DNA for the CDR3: TGTGCCAGCAGTTTCATCTCACGATCCTACACAGATACGCAGTATTTT. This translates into CASSFISRSYTDTQYF.

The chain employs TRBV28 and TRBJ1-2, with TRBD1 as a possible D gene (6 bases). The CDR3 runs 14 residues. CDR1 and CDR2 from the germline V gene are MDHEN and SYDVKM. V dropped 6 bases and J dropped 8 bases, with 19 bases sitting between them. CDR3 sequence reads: CASSPPIGQGGYTF. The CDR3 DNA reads TGTGCCAGCAGCCCCCCAATAGGGCAGGGGGGCTACACCTTC.

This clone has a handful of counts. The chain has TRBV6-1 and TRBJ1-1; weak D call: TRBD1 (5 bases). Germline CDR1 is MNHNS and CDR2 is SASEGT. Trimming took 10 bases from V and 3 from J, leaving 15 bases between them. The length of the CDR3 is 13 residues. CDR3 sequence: CATRGFVDTEAFF. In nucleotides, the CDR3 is TGTGCCACCCGGGGGTTCGTGGACACTGAAGCTTTCTTT.

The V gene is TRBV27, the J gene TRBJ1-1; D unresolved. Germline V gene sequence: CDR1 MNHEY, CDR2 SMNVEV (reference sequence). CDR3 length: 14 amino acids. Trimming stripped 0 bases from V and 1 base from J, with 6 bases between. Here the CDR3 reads CASSLSTANTEAFF. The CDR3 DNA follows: TGTGCCAGCAGTTTATCGACTGCGAACACTGAAGCTTTCTTT.

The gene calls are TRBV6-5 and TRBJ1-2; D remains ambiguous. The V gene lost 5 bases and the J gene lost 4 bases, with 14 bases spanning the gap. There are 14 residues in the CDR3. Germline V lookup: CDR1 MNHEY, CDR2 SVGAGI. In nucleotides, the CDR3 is TGTGCCAGCAGTCCCCATCCTGGGCGCTATGGCTACACCTTC. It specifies CASSPHPGRYGYTF.

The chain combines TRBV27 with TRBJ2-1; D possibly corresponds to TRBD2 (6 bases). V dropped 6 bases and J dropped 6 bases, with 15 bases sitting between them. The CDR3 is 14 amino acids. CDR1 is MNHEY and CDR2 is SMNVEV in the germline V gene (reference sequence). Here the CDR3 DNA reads TGTGCCAGCAGCCGAAACCGACTAGTCAATGAGCAGTTCTTC. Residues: CASSRNRLVNEQFF.

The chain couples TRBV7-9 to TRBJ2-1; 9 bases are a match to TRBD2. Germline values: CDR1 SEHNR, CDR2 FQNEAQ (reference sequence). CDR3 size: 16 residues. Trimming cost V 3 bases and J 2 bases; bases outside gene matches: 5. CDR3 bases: TGTGCCAGCAGCTTTGAGCCTAGCGGGACCTACAATGAGCAGTTCTTC. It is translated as CASSFEPSGTYNEQFF. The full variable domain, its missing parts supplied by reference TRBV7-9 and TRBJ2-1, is DTGVSQNPRHKITKRGQNVTFRCDPISEHNRLYWYRQTLGQGPEFLTYFQNEAQLEKSRLLSDRFSAERPKGSFSTLEIQRTEQGDSAMYLCASSFEPSGTYNEQFFGPGTRLTVL.

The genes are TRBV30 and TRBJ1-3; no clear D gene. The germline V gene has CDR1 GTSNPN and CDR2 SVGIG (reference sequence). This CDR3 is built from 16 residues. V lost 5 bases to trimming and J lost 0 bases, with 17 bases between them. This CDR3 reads CAWDHGTRSSGNTIYF. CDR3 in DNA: TGTGCCTGGGATCATGGTACAAGAAGCTCTGGAAACACCATATATTTT. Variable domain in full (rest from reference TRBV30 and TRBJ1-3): SQTIHQWPATLVQPVGSPLSLECTVEGTSNPNLYWYRQAAGRGLQLLFYSVGIGQISSEVPQNLSASRPQDRQFILSSKKLLLSDSGFYLCAWDHGTRSSGNTIYFGEGSWLTVV.

In nucleotides, the CDR3 is TGTGCCAGCAGCTTTTCGCGCGGGATACCCTACAATGAGCAGTTCTTC. Amino acids: CASSFSRGIPYNEQFF. The chain couples TRBV7-2 to TRBJ2-1, with TRBD2 as a possible D gene (6 bases). Trimming shortened V by 3 bases and J by 2 bases, and 14 bases separated the two germline ends. The CDR3 length is 16 residues. CDR1 and CDR2 from the germline V gene are SGHTA and FQGNSA. The full variable domain, rest sourced from reference TRBV7-2 and TRBJ2-1, is GAGVSQSPSNKVTEKGKDVELRCDPISGHTALYWYRQSLGQGLEFLIYFQGNSAPDKSGLPSDRFSAERTGGSVSTLTIQRTQQEDSAVYLCASSFSRGIPYNEQFFGPGTRLTVL.

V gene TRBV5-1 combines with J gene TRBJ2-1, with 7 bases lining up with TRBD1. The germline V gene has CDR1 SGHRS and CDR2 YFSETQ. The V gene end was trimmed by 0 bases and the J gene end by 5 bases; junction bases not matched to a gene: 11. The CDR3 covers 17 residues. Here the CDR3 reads CASSLESYRGRNNEQFF. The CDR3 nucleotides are TGCGCCAGCAGCTTGGAGAGTTACAGGGGAAGAAACAATGAGCAGTTCTTC.

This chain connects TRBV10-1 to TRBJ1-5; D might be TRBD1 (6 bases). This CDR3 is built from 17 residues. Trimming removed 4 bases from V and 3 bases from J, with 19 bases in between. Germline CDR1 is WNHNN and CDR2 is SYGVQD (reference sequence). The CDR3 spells CASSAPQGEEDNQPQHF. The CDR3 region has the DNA TGCGCCAGCAGTGCGCCACAGGGCGAGGAAGACAATCAGCCCCAGCATTTT.

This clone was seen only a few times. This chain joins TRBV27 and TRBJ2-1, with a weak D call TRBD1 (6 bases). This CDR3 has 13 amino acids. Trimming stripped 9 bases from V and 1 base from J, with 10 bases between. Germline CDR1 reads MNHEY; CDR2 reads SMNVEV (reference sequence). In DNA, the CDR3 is TGTGCCAGTCGACAGGAATCCTACAATGAGCAGTTCTTC. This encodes CASRQESYNEQFF.

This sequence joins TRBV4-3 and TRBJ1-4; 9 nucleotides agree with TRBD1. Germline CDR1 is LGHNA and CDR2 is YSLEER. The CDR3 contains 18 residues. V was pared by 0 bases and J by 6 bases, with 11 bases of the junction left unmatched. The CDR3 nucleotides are TGCGCCAGCAGCCAAGATCGCGACAGGGGGTGGCGGGATGAAAAACTGTTTTTT. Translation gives CASSQDRDRGWRDEKLFF.

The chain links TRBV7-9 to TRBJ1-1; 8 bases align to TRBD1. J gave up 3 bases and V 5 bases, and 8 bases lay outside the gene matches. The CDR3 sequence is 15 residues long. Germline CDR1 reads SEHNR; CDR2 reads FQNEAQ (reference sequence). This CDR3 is CASSIGQGGDTEAFF. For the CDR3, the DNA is TGTGCCAGCAGCATCGGACAGGGAGGGGACACTGAAGCTTTCTTT. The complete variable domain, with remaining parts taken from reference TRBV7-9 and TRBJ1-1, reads DTGVSQNPRHKITKRGQNVTFRCDPISEHNRLYWYRQTLGQGPEFLTYFQNEAQLEKSRLLSDRFSAERPKGSFSTLEIQRTEQGDSAMYLCASSIGQGGDTEAFFGQGTRLTVV.

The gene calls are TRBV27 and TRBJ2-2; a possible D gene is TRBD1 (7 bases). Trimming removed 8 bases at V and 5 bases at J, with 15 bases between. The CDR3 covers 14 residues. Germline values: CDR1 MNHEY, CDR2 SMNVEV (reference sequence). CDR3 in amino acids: CASQGGFGTGELFF. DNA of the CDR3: TGTGCCAGCCAGGGGGGATTCGGGACCGGGGAGCTGTTTTTT.

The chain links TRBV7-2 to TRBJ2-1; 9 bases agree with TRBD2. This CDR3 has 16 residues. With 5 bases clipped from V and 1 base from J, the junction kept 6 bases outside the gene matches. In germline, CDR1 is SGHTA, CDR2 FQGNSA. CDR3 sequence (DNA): TGTGCCAGCAGCCTCTTCCTAGCGGGATCCTACAATGAGCAGTTCTTC. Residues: CASSLFLAGSYNEQFF.

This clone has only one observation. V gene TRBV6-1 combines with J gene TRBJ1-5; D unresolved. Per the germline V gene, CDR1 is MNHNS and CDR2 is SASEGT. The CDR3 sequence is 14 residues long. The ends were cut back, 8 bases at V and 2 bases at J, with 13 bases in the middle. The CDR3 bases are TGTGCCAGCCTTCGGGATTGGGGCAATCAGCCCCAGCATTTT. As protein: CASLRDWGNQPQHF.

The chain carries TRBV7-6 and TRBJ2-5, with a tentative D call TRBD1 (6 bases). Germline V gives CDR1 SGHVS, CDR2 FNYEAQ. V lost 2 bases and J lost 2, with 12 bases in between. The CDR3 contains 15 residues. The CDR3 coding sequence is TGTGCCAGCAGCTTATTACGAGACAGGCAAGAGACCCAGTACTTC. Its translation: CASSLLRDRQETQYF.

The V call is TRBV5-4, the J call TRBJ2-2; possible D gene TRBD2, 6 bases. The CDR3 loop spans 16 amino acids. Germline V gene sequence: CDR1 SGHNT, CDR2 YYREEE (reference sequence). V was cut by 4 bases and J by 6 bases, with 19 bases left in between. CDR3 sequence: CASSPEYSWEAGELFF. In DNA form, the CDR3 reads TGTGCCAGCAGCCCGGAGTATAGTTGGGAGGCCGGGGAGCTGTTTTTT.

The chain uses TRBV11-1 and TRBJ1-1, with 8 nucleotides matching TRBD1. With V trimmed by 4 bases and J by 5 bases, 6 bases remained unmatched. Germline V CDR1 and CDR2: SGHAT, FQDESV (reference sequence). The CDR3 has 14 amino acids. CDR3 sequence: CASSSGQGATEAFF. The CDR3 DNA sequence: TGTGCCAGCAGCTCAGGGCAGGGGGCAACTGAAGCTTTCTTT.